The 27 T cell receptor beta chains listed next were all sequenced from one sample in a study of T cell responses to AZD1222 COVID-19 vaccine. Here immunoSEQ multiplex PCR was the method, and the copy in TCRdb shows in-frame clones only, minus some. The table shows over 70,000 clones, with almost 90% occurring only once. This sample comprised peripheral blood, obtained on day 0 of MenACWY control vaccination. These receptors were obtained from an adult in good health.

This clone was observed a single time. V is TRBV27 and J is TRBJ1-6, with D perhaps matching TRBD1 (5 bases). The CDR3 extends over 17 amino acids. Germline V lookup: CDR1 MNHEY, CDR2 SMNVEV (reference sequence). V lost 2 bases, J lost 10 bases, and 21 bases lay in between. This CDR3 is CASSLGAARTGYSPLHF. CDR3 coding DNA: TGTGCCAGCAGTTTAGGGGCAGCTAGAACGGGGTACTCACCCCTCCACTTT.

This sequence joins TRBV10-3 and TRBJ1-1; TRBD1 matches 7 bases. This CDR3 has 13 residues. J lost 1 base, V lost 7 bases, and 3 bases had no gene match. Germline CDR1 is ENHRY and CDR2 is SYGVKD. CDR3 sequence (DNA): TGTGCCATCAATCAGGGGGGGAACACTGAAGCTTTCTTT. Amino acids: CAINQGGNTEAFF.

This chain links TRBV7-9 with TRBJ1-3; 8 nucleotides align to TRBD1. The CDR3 covers 16 residues. V dropped 5 bases and J dropped 0; count of bases not matched to a gene: 6. The germline V gene encodes CDR1 SEHNR and CDR2 FQNEAQ (reference sequence). The CDR3 is CASSPGGGGSGNTIYF. The CDR3 nucleotides read TGTGCCAGCAGCCCAGGGGGCGGCGGCTCTGGAAACACCATATATTTT.

The V and J genes are TRBV7-2 and TRBJ2-3; 10 bases line up with TRBD2. The germline V gene has CDR1 SGHTA and CDR2 FQGNSA. This CDR3 spans 17 amino acids. V was pared by 0 bases and J by 0 bases, with 3 bases of the junction left unmatched. This CDR3 reads CASSLALAGVSTDTQYF. CDR3 nucleotides: TGTGCCAGCAGCTTAGCCCTAGCGGGGGTGAGCACAGATACGCAGTATTTT.

This clone showed up just once. The chain employs TRBV6-1 and TRBJ2-1; no clear D. Germline CDR1 is MNHNS and CDR2 is SASEGT. The CDR3 totals 15 residues. V lost 1 base to trimming and J lost 0 bases, with 7 bases between them. In DNA, the CDR3 is TGTGCCAGCAGTGAAGAAGACCCCTCCTACAATGAGCAGTTCTTC. Its translation is CASSEEDPSYNEQFF.

This sequence joins TRBV3-1 (or the pseudogene TRBV3-2) and TRBJ1-2; D remains unclear. Deletions cut 0 bases from V and 3 bases from J, with 8 bases between. This CDR3 spans 14 amino acids. Germline V gene sequence: CDR1 LGHDT, CDR2 YNNKEL (reference sequence). The CDR3: CASSQDVTDYGYTF. In DNA form, the CDR3 reads TGTGCCAGCAGCCAAGATGTCACAGACTATGGCTACACCTTC.

This clone occurred once. This chain links TRBV30 with TRBJ2-7; no reliable D call. Trimming shortened V by 2 bases and J by 7 bases, and 12 bases separated the two germline ends. CDR3 length equals 12 residues. Germline CDR1 and CDR2: GTSNPN and SVGIG (reference sequence). The CDR3 loop reads CAWSNRAPEQYF. The CDR3 region has the DNA TGTGCCTGGAGTAATCGGGCTCCTGAGCAGTACTTC.

The J gene is TRBJ1-2, the V gene TRBV5-1; TRBD1 agrees at 9 bases. In germline, CDR1 is SGHRS, CDR2 YFSETQ. V shed 6 bases and J 3 bases; nucleotides not matched to a gene: 3. The CDR3 length is 13 residues. The CDR3 DNA is TGCGCCAGCACAAGGGACAGGGACTATGGCTACACCTTC. Amino acid sequence: CASTRDRDYGYTF.

The chain is built from TRBV12-3 or TRBV12-4 and TRBJ2-5, with D perhaps matching TRBD1 (6 bases). The CDR3 covers 13 residues. Between the trimmed V and J ends, which lost 3 bases and 7 bases, there was a span of 12 bases. DNA of the CDR3: TGTGCCAGCAGTTTCCGGACAGAGGGGACCCAGTACTTC. Translation gives CASSFRTEGTQYF.

This chain links TRBV3-1 (or the pseudogene TRBV3-2) with TRBJ1-1; unclear D gene. Trimming took 0 bases from V and 4 from J, leaving 12 bases between them. The CDR3 contains 15 residues. Per the germline V gene, CDR1 is LGHDT and CDR2 is YNNKEL (reference sequence). Here the CDR3 reads CASSQDTTPGTEAFF. The CDR3 DNA reads TGTGCCAGCAGCCAAGATACCACTCCCGGCACTGAAGCTTTCTTT.

This chain links TRBV5-1 with TRBJ1-6; no firm D call. V was pared by 0 bases and J by 2 bases, with 9 bases between. Germline values: CDR1 SGHRS, CDR2 YFSETQ. This CDR3 region has 16 residues. The CDR3 DNA reads TGCGCCAGCAGCTTGGGTGCCGGGACCTATAATTCACCCCTCCACTTT. Its translation: CASSLGAGTYNSPLHF.

This CDR3 reads CASSTRPQGGDGGYTF. The CDR3 DNA reads TGCGCCAGCAGCACGCGACCACAGGGGGGAGATGGAGGCTACACCTTC. The chain couples TRBV4-1 to TRBJ1-2, with 8 bases identical to TRBD1. The germline gives CDR1 MGHRA, CDR2 YSYEKL. The CDR3 has 16 amino acids. Trimming took 5 bases from V and 8 from J; bases not matched to a gene: 16.

This rearrangement joins TRBV25-1 to TRBJ1-5; unclear D gene. The V end was cut by 3 bases, the J end by 5 bases, with 11 bases between. This CDR3 comprises 14 residues. Germline lookup yields CDR1 MGHDK and CDR2 SYGVNS. Here the CDR3 DNA reads TGTGCCAGCAGTGATCGGTCTGGGTATCAGCCCCAGCATTTT. Protein sequence: CASSDRSGYQPQHF.

The rearrangement uses TRBV5-1 and TRBJ1-4, with 9 positions matching TRBD1. V shed 1 base, J shed 5 bases, and the junction held 6 bases outside the gene matches. The length of the CDR3 is 16 residues. Germline V gene data show CDR1 as SGHRS and CDR2 as YFSETQ. CDR3: CASSLSRDRANEKLFF. In DNA form, the CDR3 reads TGCGCCAGCAGCTTGTCCCGGGACAGGGCCAATGAAAAACTGTTTTTT.

The chain carries TRBV6-2 or TRBV6-3 and TRBJ2-1; 9 nucleotides agree with TRBD1. J gave up 6 bases and V 6 bases, and 12 bases lay outside the gene matches. CDR1 is MNHEY, CDR2 SVGEGT, per germline. This CDR3 is built from 16 residues. The CDR3 reads CASSLPDRGLSNEQFF. CDR3 coding DNA: TGTGCCAGCAGCCTCCCGGACAGGGGCCTATCCAATGAGCAGTTCTTC.

The gene calls are TRBV2 and TRBJ2-1; 8 bases are shared with TRBD2. CDR3 length: 15 amino acids. Germline CDR1 is SNHLY and CDR2 is FYNNEI. J lost 4 bases, V lost 2 bases, and 4 bases had no gene match. CDR3 coding DNA: TGTGCCAGCAGTGAACCGAGCGGGGGATACAATGAGCAGTTCTTC. Protein product: CASSEPSGGYNEQFF.

This clone was counted once. The chain combines TRBV10-3 with TRBJ2-5; TRBD2 matches at 9 bases. CDR1 is ENHRY, CDR2 SYGVKD, per germline. The CDR3 spans 14 residues. With 10 bases clipped from V and 3 bases from J, the junction kept 9 bases outside the gene matches. CDR3: CATSSGVREETQYF. For the CDR3, the DNA is TGTGCCACCTCTAGCGGGGTGCGTGAAGAGACCCAGTACTTC.

The V gene is TRBV2, the J gene TRBJ2-1, with 8 bases fitting TRBD2. Germline values: CDR1 SNHLY, CDR2 FYNNEI. The CDR3 sequence is 15 residues long. J was trimmed by 4 bases and V by 6 bases; bases with no gene match: 8. This CDR3 reads CASRRLAIGYNEQFF. As DNA, the CDR3 is TGTGCCAGCAGGCGACTAGCGATAGGGTACAATGAGCAGTTCTTC.

The V call is TRBV4-3, the J call TRBJ1-5; the D gene is possibly TRBD1 (5 bases). The CDR3 totals 15 residues. Germline V gives CDR1 LGHNA, CDR2 YSLEER. Trimming pared 7 bases from V and 4 bases from J, leaving 17 bases between. Written as DNA, the CDR3 is TGCGCCAGCACGCCCTCCTTCCCAGGGAATCAGCCCCAGCATTTT. Protein: CASTPSFPGNQPQHF.

The CDR3 is CASSPLQGQNTEAFF. CDR3 DNA: TGCGCCAGCAGCCCCTTACAGGGGCAGAACACTGAAGCTTTCTTT. The genes are TRBV5-1 and TRBJ1-1; 7 nucleotides match TRBD1. Looked up from germline, CDR1 is SGHRS and CDR2 is YFSETQ. The CDR3 has 15 residues. J was trimmed by 1 base and V by 4 bases; bases with no gene match: 7.

CDR3 sequence reads: CSVARLYGYTF. DNA for the CDR3: TGCAGTGTTGCCAGGCTCTATGGCTACACCTTC. J is TRBJ1-2 and V is TRBV20-1, with D unresolved. This CDR3 has 11 residues. V lost 7 bases and J 4 bases, leaving 10 bases between the germline ends. Germline V gene sequence: CDR1 DFQATT, CDR2 SNEGSKA (reference sequence).

V usage is TRBV3-1 (or the pseudogene TRBV3-2) and J usage is TRBJ1-6; TRBD1 agrees at 7 bases. After removal of 3 bases from V and 4 bases from J, the junction contained 6 bases not matched to a gene. Germline values: CDR1 LGHDT, CDR2 YNNKEL (reference sequence). This CDR3 spans 16 amino acids. CDR3 in DNA: TGTGCCAGCAGCCAGTCCCAGACAGGGTATAATTCACCCCTCCACTTT. As protein: CASSQSQTGYNSPLHF.

This clone was recorded many times. The J gene is TRBJ1-1, the V gene TRBV3-1 (or the pseudogene TRBV3-2), with 7 bases fitting TRBD1. The CDR3 spans 13 residues. V lost 6 bases and J lost 4; bases outside the gene matches: 5. The V gene's germline CDR1 is LGHDT and CDR2 YNNKEL (reference sequence). This chain's CDR3 is CASSRDSGTEAFF. As DNA, the CDR3 is TGTGCCAGCAGTCGGGACAGCGGCACTGAAGCTTTCTTT.

The chain combines TRBV28 with TRBJ1-3; D is unclear. CDR1 and CDR2 (germline): MDHEN, SYDVKM. This CDR3 spans 13 amino acids. The ends were cut back, 2 bases at V and 2 bases at J, with 4 bases in the middle. The CDR3 here is CASSLGAGNTIYF. In nucleotides, the CDR3 is TGTGCCAGCAGTTTAGGTGCTGGAAACACCATATATTTT. Supplemented by reference TRBV28 and TRBJ1-3, the full variable domain reads DVKVTQSSRYLVKRTGEKVFLECVQDMDHENMFWYRQDPGLGLRLIYFSYDVKMKEKGDIPEGYSVSREKKERFSLILESASTNQTSMYLCASSLGAGNTIYFGEGSWLTVV.

The gene calls are TRBV28 and TRBJ1-2; tentative D call: TRBD1 (6 bases). CDR3 size: 12 residues. Trimming stripped 4 bases from V and 8 bases from J, with 11 bases between. The germline V gene has CDR1 MDHEN and CDR2 SYDVKM. This CDR3 is CASSYSGTGYTF. CDR3 sequence (DNA): TGTGCCAGCAGTTACTCCGGGACAGGCTACACCTTC.

V and J are TRBV5-1 and TRBJ1-1; maybe TRBD1 (5 bases). Germline V CDR1 and CDR2: SGHRS, YFSETQ. V lost 5 bases to trimming and J lost 0 bases, with 11 bases between them. This CDR3 is 14 amino acids long. As DNA, the CDR3 is TGCGCCAGCAGGGGGGAGGGATTGAACACTGAAGCTTTCTTT. Translation gives CASRGEGLNTEAFF.

In nucleotides, the CDR3 is TGTGCCAGCAGCTCCGGACCGGAGAAGGACACTGAAGCTTTCTTT. Its protein product is CASSSGPEKDTEAFF. The rearrangement links TRBV9 to TRBJ1-1, with no clear D. Trimming removed 4 bases at V and 3 bases at J, with 16 bases between. Looked up from germline, CDR1 is SGDLS and CDR2 is YYNGEE. CDR3 length: 15 residues.